Below are 5 T cell receptor beta chains sequenced from a single sample in a study of blood T cells in healthy people across ages. Using a J-beta primer mix together with a sample-barcoded 5' primer, a second PCR was run for about 7 to 12 cycles. Each CDR3 protein is one row after TCRdb ran MiXCR on the 5' RACE reads. The sample yields roughly 1.7 million distinct CDR3 sequences, roughly 32% seen once. The sequenced sample consisted of blood. The receptors were gathered from a young woman in good health.

This clonotype was picked up one time. This chain joins TRBV28 and TRBJ2-3, with 10 bases matching TRBD2. Looked up from germline, CDR1 is MDHEN and CDR2 is SYDVKM. The CDR3 loop spans 20 amino acids. Trimming removed 7 bases from V and 0 bases from J; junction bases left unmatched: 19. CDR3 loop: CASIPSSGTSVLPSTDTQYF. CDR3 coding DNA: TGTGCCAGCATCCCAAGTAGCGGGACTAGCGTACTCCCTAGCACAGATACGCAGTATTTT.

The table lists this clonotype with a few counts. The V call is TRBV6-6, the J call TRBJ2-4, with TRBD1 as a possible D gene (6 bases). The J call may be incorrect, as the DNA end agrees better with TRBJ2-7. Germline CDR1 and CDR2: MNHNY and SVGAGI (reference sequence). This CDR3 spans 16 amino acids. The CDR3 sequence: CASSPGQGILHYEQYF. CDR3 sequence (DNA): TGTGCCAGCTCCCCAGGGCAGGGGATACTGCACTACGAGCAGTACTTC.

This clonotype was observed a few times. The chain combines TRBV7-8 with TRBJ1-2, with D possibly TRBD1 on 6 matching bases. V lost 1 base and J 6 bases, leaving 9 bases between the germline ends. Germline CDR1 reads SGHVS; CDR2 reads FQNEAQ. The CDR3 consists of 13 residues. CDR3: CASSLGRGNGYTF. The CDR3, as DNA: TGTGCCAGCAGCTTAGGGAGGGGGAATGGCTACACCTTC.

This chain uses TRBV28 with TRBJ1-2; D call uncertain. The V end lost 4 bases, the J end lost 0 bases, and 9 bases lay between the germline ends. This CDR3 spans 14 amino acids. CDR1 and CDR2 from the germline V gene are MDHEN and SYDVKM. The CDR3 sequence is CASSSRQSNYGYTF. The CDR3, as DNA: TGTGCCAGCAGTTCACGGCAGTCTAACTATGGCTACACCTTC.

V usage is TRBV4-2 and J usage is TRBJ2-2; D is perhaps TRBD2 (5 bases). Trimming pared 1 base from V and 2 bases from J, leaving 11 bases between. The CDR3 spans 16 residues. CDR1 LGHNA and CDR2 YNFKEQ come from the germline V gene. CDR3 nucleotides: TGTGCCAGCAGCCAAGGAAAAGGGAGTAACACCGGGGAGCTGTTTTTT. Its protein is CASSQGKGSNTGELFF.